This T cell receptor beta chain appears in the sequencing data of a study of blood T cell repertoires in COVID-19. This clone occurred once. Trimming took off 0 bases at V and 8 bases at J, with 7 bases between the two ends. CDR1 and CDR2 from the germline V gene are SQVTM and ANQGSEA. The CDR3 runs 11 residues. The assay was immunoSEQ multiplex PCR, and TCRdb's table has in-frame clones only and misses some. The sample records 400,000 to 550,000 clones, 70% to 90% being singletons. The J gene is TRBJ1-2, the V gene TRBV29-1; tentative D call: TRBD1 (6 bases). Sequencing used PBMCs or T cells enriched from blood (not recorded which). This TCR was recovered from a woman younger than 30 with acute COVID-19. CDR3 region: CSVEEDSGYTF. DNA of the CDR3: TGCAGCGTTGAAGAGGACAGCGGCTACACCTTC.